What follows are 23 T cell receptor beta chains derived from one specimen sequenced in a study of identical twins. TCRdb redid the calling of the 5' RACE reads with MiXCR, one entry per CDR3 protein. The sample contains 350,000 to 450,000 distinct CDR3 sequences, about a fifth of which appear only once. What was sequenced was naive T cells sorted from blood. The receptors here all came from a man aged 50-59 years in good health.

This clonotype has a handful of counts. The chain couples TRBV20-1 to TRBJ2-7; 7 nucleotides align to TRBD2. Looked up from germline, CDR1 is DFQATT and CDR2 is SNEGSKA (reference sequence). The ends lost 5 bases at V and 0 bases at J; junction bases unmatched: 7. This CDR3 contains 14 residues. The CDR3 region is CSAGPSGSSYEQYF. CDR3 DNA sequence: TGCAGTGCTGGTCCTAGCGGATCCTCCTACGAGCAGTACTTC.

This clonotype was picked up many times. V usage is TRBV20-1 and J usage is TRBJ2-7, with 13 bases lining up with TRBD2. J lost 4 bases, V lost 5 bases, and 5 bases had no gene match. The CDR3 length is 14 residues. The V gene's germline CDR1 is DFQATT and CDR2 SNEGSKA (reference sequence). The CDR3 protein is CSADLTSGGYEQYF. CDR3 nucleotide sequence: TGCAGTGCTGACCTGACTAGCGGGGGGTACGAGCAGTACTTC.

CDR3 in DNA: TGCGCCAGCAGCCCTCCGACAGGGGTTAACACCGGGGAGCTGTTTTTT. As protein: CASSPPTGVNTGELFF. This sequence joins TRBV5-1 and TRBJ2-2; 8 bases are shared with TRBD1. CDR3 size: 16 residues. V dropped 4 bases and J dropped 2; count of bases not matched to a gene: 7. CDR1 is SGHRS and CDR2 is YFSETQ in the germline V gene. The full variable domain, its missing parts supplied by reference TRBV5-1 and TRBJ2-2, is KAGVTQTPRYLIKTRGQQVTLSCSPISGHRSVSWYQQTPGQGLQFLFEYFSETQRNKGNFPGRFSGRQFSNSRSEMNVSTLELGDSALYLCASSPPTGVNTGELFFGEGSRLTVL.

The chain is built from TRBV4-1 and TRBJ2-1, with 12 bases lining up with TRBD2. The CDR3 contains 16 residues. Per the germline V gene, CDR1 is MGHRA and CDR2 is YSYEKL. After removal of 1 base from V and 7 bases from J, the junction contained 5 bases not matched to a gene. DNA of the CDR3: TGCGCCAGCAGCCAAGTACTAGCGGGAGGCTCTAATGAGCAGTTCTTC. Translated, it gives CASSQVLAGGSNEQFF.

This clonotype was recorded a few times. The chain carries TRBV6-2 or TRBV6-3 and TRBJ1-5; the D is unclear. Germline lookup yields CDR1 MNHEY and CDR2 SVGEGT. V lost 7 bases, J lost 5 bases, and 12 bases lay in between. The CDR3 is made up of 13 amino acids. CDR3 coding DNA: TGTGCCAGCAAGGTACGTGGGGATCAGCCCCAGCATTTT. It yields the protein CASKVRGDQPQHF.

The J gene is TRBJ2-1, the V gene TRBV6-1, with D possibly being TRBD1 (5 bases). This CDR3 has 15 residues. The germline V gene has CDR1 MNHNS and CDR2 SASEGT. V was cut by 1 base and J by 3 bases, with 10 bases left in between. In nucleotides, the CDR3 is TGTGCCAGCAGTGAAGTTTGGGGCCTCTACAATGAGCAGTTCTTC. Its translation is CASSEVWGLYNEQFF.

The V call is TRBV3-1, the J call TRBJ2-7; no definite D call. The CDR3 has 13 amino acids. The germline V gene encodes CDR1 LGHDT and CDR2 YNNKEL (reference sequence). V lost 1 base, J lost 4 bases, and 8 bases lay in between. The CDR3 protein is CASSQGVGYEQYF. CDR3 sequence (DNA): TGTGCCAGCAGCCAAGGTGTGGGTTACGAGCAGTACTTC.

This clonotype was recorded at least ten times. The J gene is TRBJ1-2, the V gene TRBV25-1, with no clear D. Germline CDR1 MGHDK, CDR2 SYGVNS. V lost 2 bases and J lost 0, with 13 bases in between. This CDR3 has 16 residues. CDR3 bases: TGTGCCAGCAGTGAACTGGGTCTTCAAGCTAACTATGGCTACACCTTC. Protein sequence: CASSELGLQANYGYTF.

The V and J genes are TRBV4-3 and TRBJ2-2; D unclear. The CDR3 has 12 residues. Deletions cut 1 base from V and 7 bases from J, with 4 bases between. Germline CDR1 is LGHNA and CDR2 is YSLEER. The CDR3 bases are TGCGCCAGCAGCCAAGTTGGCGGGGAGCTGTTTTTT. This sequence encodes CASSQVGGELFF.

This clonotype came up many times. The J gene is TRBJ2-1, the V gene TRBV29-1; 9 positions agree with TRBD2. CDR1 and CDR2 (germline): SQVTM, ANQGSEA. The CDR3 has 17 residues. The V gene end was trimmed by 3 bases and the J gene end by 0 bases; junction bases not matched to a gene: 9. The CDR3 region has the DNA TGCAGCGTTGATAAGCTAGCGGGGACGATCTCCTACAATGAGCAGTTCTTC. Translated: CSVDKLAGTISYNEQFF.

The CDR3 DNA sequence: TGTGCCAGCAGCGTAAGTTTAGCCGGGACAGGGGCGTCCGAGCAGTACTTC. Translating it yields CASSVSLAGTGASEQYF. This rearrangement joins TRBV11-2 to TRBJ2-7; TRBD1 matches at 10 bases. Germline V gives CDR1 SGHAT, CDR2 FQNNGV. V shed 5 bases, J shed 6 bases, and the junction held 16 bases outside the gene matches. The CDR3 is 17 residues long.

This clonotype has only one observation. The chain links TRBV30 to TRBJ1-4; D is undetermined. Trimming cost V 6 bases and J 8 bases, with 22 bases left between them. This CDR3 comprises 15 residues. Germline loops: CDR1 GTSNPN, CDR2 SVGIG (reference sequence). This CDR3 reads CACKGSHWSGEKLFF. The CDR3 DNA is TGTGCCTGCAAAGGGTCTCACTGGAGTGGAGAAAAACTGTTTTTT. Full variable domain (missing parts from reference TRBV30 and TRBJ1-4): SQTIHQWPATLVQPVGSPLSLECTVEGTSNPNLYWYRQAAGRGLQLLFYSVGIGQISSEVPQNLSASRPQDRQFILSSKKLLLSDSGFYLCACKGSHWSGEKLFFGSGTQLSVL.

This clonotype has a handful of counts. V usage is TRBV5-1 and J usage is TRBJ1-1, with D possibly being TRBD1 (5 bases). There are 14 residues in the CDR3. V lost 3 bases to trimming and J lost 4 bases, with 13 bases between them. Germline CDR1 is SGHRS and CDR2 is YFSETQ. The CDR3 sequence: CASSSPGRVTEAFF. The CDR3 DNA reads as TGCGCCAGCAGCTCGCCGGGACGGGTCACTGAAGCTTTCTTT. Full variable domain (rest looked up from reference TRBV5-1 and TRBJ1-1): KAGVTQTPRYLIKTRGQQVTLSCSPISGHRSVSWYQQTPGQGLQFLFEYFSETQRNKGNFPGRFSGRQFSNSRSEMNVSTLELGDSALYLCASSSPGRVTEAFFGQGTRLTVV.

Ten or more counts support this clonotype. The chain couples TRBV6-1 to TRBJ1-5; the D is unclear. The CDR3 is 15 amino acids. Trimming removed 2 bases at V and 0 bases at J, with 8 bases between. Germline V CDR1 and CDR2: MNHNS, SASEGT. The CDR3 DNA is TGTGCCAGCAGTGAATGGGGTGGTAGCAATCAGCCCCAGCATTTT. This gives the protein CASSEWGGSNQPQHF.

This chain uses TRBV4-3 with TRBJ2-1; 8 bases align to TRBD1. Losses at the gene ends were 1 base for V and 2 bases for J; bases not matched to a gene: 7. The V gene's germline CDR1 is LGHNA and CDR2 YSLEER. The CDR3 is made up of 17 amino acids. CDR3 nucleotides: TGCGCCAGCAGCCAAGGACAGGGGTACCTCACCTACAATGAGCAGTTCTTC. Protein: CASSQGQGYLTYNEQFF.

The chain has TRBV29-1 and TRBJ2-3; maybe TRBD1 (5 bases). The ends were cut back, 1 base at V and 5 bases at J, with 16 bases in the middle. Germline CDR1 is SQVTM and CDR2 is ANQGSEA. The CDR3 has 15 amino acids. This CDR3 reads CSVEVGAGLVDTQYF. The DNA for the CDR3 is TGCAGCGTTGAAGTTGGGGCCGGCCTTGTAGATACGCAGTATTTT.

This clonotype appeared a single time. The chain recombines TRBV7-9 with TRBJ2-1; D perhaps matches TRBD2 (5 bases). CDR3 length: 17 residues. Per germline, CDR1 SEHNR and CDR2 FQNEAQ (reference sequence). Between the trimmed V and J ends, which lost 7 bases and 0 bases, there was a span of 19 bases. Here the CDR3 reads CASTRWYGESSYNEQFF. CDR3 in DNA: TGTGCCAGCACCCGTTGGTACGGGGAGAGCTCCTACAATGAGCAGTTCTTC.

This clonotype was counted ten times or more. The CDR3 sequence: CSARSGQGPYNSPLHF. DNA for the CDR3: TGCAGTGCTAGATCGGGACAGGGCCCCTATAATTCACCCCTCCACTTT. V gene TRBV20-1 combines with J gene TRBJ1-6, with 9 bases fitting TRBD1. CDR1 is DFQATT, CDR2 SNEGSKA, per germline (reference sequence). V lost 2 bases, J lost 2 bases, and 4 bases stayed unmatched. The CDR3 consists of 16 residues.

This clonotype was picked up many times. This chain uses TRBV4-1 with TRBJ2-3; D not resolved. CDR3 length: 18 residues. Germline values: CDR1 MGHRA, CDR2 YSYEKL. V gave up 1 base and J gave up 0 bases, with 17 bases separating them. CDR3 nucleotides: TGCGCCAGCAGCCAAGTCCCACCGTTCGCGCCTAGCACAGATACGCAGTATTTT. Translating gives CASSQVPPFAPSTDTQYF.

This clonotype appeared a few times. V usage is TRBV5-6 and J usage is TRBJ2-1; TRBD1 agrees at 7 bases. The germline V gene has CDR1 SGHDT and CDR2 YYEEEE. J was trimmed by 9 bases and V by 5 bases; bases with no gene match: 11. The CDR3 totals 14 residues. The CDR3 bases are TGTGCCAGCAGGGGGGACATTTCAGGGGGTGAGCAGTTCTTC. Translated: CASRGDISGGEQFF. Supplemented by reference TRBV5-6 and TRBJ2-1, the full variable domain reads DAGVTQSPTHLIKTRGQQVTLRCSPKSGHDTVSWYQQALGQGPQFIFQYYEEEERQRGNFPDRFSGHQFPNYSSELNVNALLLGDSALYLCASRGDISGGEQFFGPGTRLTVL.

This clonotype has a count of ten or more. The J gene is TRBJ2-7, the V gene TRBV6-2 or TRBV6-3; 7 nucleotides match TRBD2. The ends lost 4 bases at V and 7 bases at J; junction bases unmatched: 7. This CDR3 comprises 13 residues. CDR1 is MNHEY and CDR2 is SVGEGT in the germline V gene. The DNA for the CDR3 is TGTGCCAGCAGTTCCAGCTGGGGAGGGGAGCAGTACTTC. Protein sequence: CASSSSWGGEQYF.

V gene TRBV19 combines with J gene TRBJ2-7; D is ambiguous. CDR3 length: 11 residues. Germline loops: CDR1 LNHDA, CDR2 SQIVND (reference sequence). The V gene lost 9 bases and the J gene lost 6 bases, with 12 bases spanning the gap. This CDR3 is CARCPGSEQYF. In nucleotides, the CDR3 is TGTGCCAGATGCCCTGGTTCCGAGCAGTACTTC.

In this sample, this clonotype turned up a few times. This chain joins TRBV5-1 and TRBJ1-2, with TRBD1 as a possible D gene (5 bases). The CDR3 spans 13 residues. V lost 0 bases to trimming and J lost 8 bases, with 11 bases between them. Germline V lookup: CDR1 SGHRS, CDR2 YFSETQ. The CDR3 DNA is TGCGCCAGCAGCTTGGGATTAGGGACCGGCTACACCTTC. Protein sequence: CASSLGLGTGYTF. The variable domain in full, with the rest retrieved from reference TRBV5-1 and TRBJ1-2, is KAGVTQTPRYLIKTRGQQVTLSCSPISGHRSVSWYQQTPGQGLQFLFEYFSETQRNKGNFPGRFSGRQFSNSRSEMNVSTLELGDSALYLCASSLGLGTGYTFGSGTRLTVV.